The 25 T cell receptor beta chains given below trace back to one sample, sequenced in a study of control samples from healthy donors and cancer patients. TCRdb's copy holds only in-frame clones and misses some; the assay was immunoSEQ multiplex PCR. The repertoire holds about 70,000 clones, with about 87% as singletons. The material sequenced was blood. These receptors came from a man aged 45-60 years in good health.

V is TRBV9 and J is TRBJ2-5, with D perhaps given as TRBD1 or TRBD2 (5 bases each). Between the trimmed V and J ends, which lost 0 bases and 5 bases, there was a span of 20 bases. Germline V gene lookup returns CDR1 SGDLS and CDR2 YYNGEE. CDR3 length: 17 residues. The CDR3 sequence: CASSVAGGGIGGETQYF. CDR3 coding DNA: TGTGCCAGCAGCGTAGCTGGTGGGGGAATAGGTGGGGAGACCCAGTACTTC.

The V call is TRBV10-2, the J call TRBJ2-5; D possibly uses TRBD1 or TRBD2 (5 bases each). V was cut by 7 bases and J by 1 base, with 13 bases left in between. Germline assignment: CDR1 WSHSY and CDR2 SAAADI. This CDR3 region has 14 residues. The chain's CDR3 is CASIIRDGQETQYF. In nucleotides, the CDR3 is TGCGCCAGCATCATCCGGGACGGCCAAGAGACCCAGTACTTC.

This clone was picked up one time. This chain connects TRBV5-1 to TRBJ1-2; D unresolved. V lost 0 bases and J lost 4, with 10 bases in between. This CDR3 is 14 amino acids long. Germline V CDR1 and CDR2: SGHRS, YFSETQ. CDR3 protein: CASSLEYRSYGYTF. The CDR3 DNA reads TGCGCCAGCAGCTTGGAGTACCGCTCCTATGGCTACACCTTC.

This chain uses TRBV30 with TRBJ1-1; TRBD1 might be the D (5 bases). The CDR3 extends over 13 amino acids. Trimming shortened V by 4 bases and J by 5 bases, and 14 bases separated the two germline ends. The germline CDR1 and CDR2 sequences are GTSNPN and SVGIG (reference sequence). The CDR3 region is CAWTEGRKTEAFF. CDR3 in DNA: TGTGCCTGGACTGAGGGGCGGAAGACTGAAGCTTTCTTT. The entire variable domain, with the rest obtained from reference TRBV30 and TRBJ1-1, is as follows: SQTIHQWPATLVQPVGSPLSLECTVEGTSNPNLYWYRQAAGRGLQLLFYSVGIGQISSEVPQNLSASRPQDRQFILSSKKLLLSDSGFYLCAWTEGRKTEAFFGQGTRLTVV.

There are a few counts of this clone. The V and J genes are TRBV18 and TRBJ2-5; weak D call: TRBD1 (5 bases). The CDR3 extends over 15 amino acids. Germline V lookup: CDR1 KGHSH, CDR2 LQKENI. Trimming stripped 6 bases from V and 5 bases from J, with 19 bases between. The CDR3 DNA reads TGTGCCAGCTCTGCCGAATCAGGGTCCTTGGAGACCCAGTACTTC. Translated, it gives CASSAESGSLETQYF.

In this sample, this clone turned up once. The chain recombines TRBV7-2 with TRBJ1-4, with D possibly being TRBD1 (5 bases). There are 15 residues in the CDR3. Germline values: CDR1 SGHTA, CDR2 FQGNSA. The V gene lost 0 bases and the J gene lost 5 bases, with 10 bases spanning the gap. The CDR3 sequence: CASSLARGGNEKLFF. CDR3 sequence (DNA): TGTGCCAGCAGCTTAGCAAGGGGCGGGAATGAAAAACTGTTTTTT.

This clone has only a few counts. The chain carries TRBV12-3 or TRBV12-4 and TRBJ1-1; maybe TRBD1 (6 bases). This CDR3 is built from 13 residues. V was clipped by 5 bases and J by 5 bases, with 12 bases between them. The CDR3 DNA reads as TGTGCCAGCAGTCGAACAGGGTGGACTGAAGCTTTCTTT. Translated: CASSRTGWTEAFF.

This rearrangement joins TRBV4-3 to TRBJ1-2, with D perhaps TRBD1 (5 bases). The CDR3 runs 14 residues. Trimming cost V 0 bases and J 6 bases, with 11 bases left between them. Germline CDR1 is LGHNA and CDR2 is YSLEER. The CDR3: CASSQDNRSNGYTF. CDR3 DNA: TGCGCCAGCAGCCAAGATAACAGGTCCAATGGCTACACCTTC.

The chain couples TRBV25-1 to TRBJ1-4; 7 nucleotides align to TRBD1. The CDR3 length is 14 residues. Trimming at V came to 6 bases and at J to 3 bases, leaving 4 bases not matched to a gene. Germline loops: CDR1 MGHDK, CDR2 SYGVNS. The CDR3, as DNA: TGTGCCAGCAGCCCAGGGGGTCCTAATGAAAAACTGTTTTTT. Its translation is CASSPGGPNEKLFF.

J is TRBJ2-1 and V is TRBV12-3 or TRBV12-4; D is undetermined. Trimming stripped 3 bases from V and 6 bases from J, with 6 bases between. This CDR3 comprises 12 residues. For the CDR3, the DNA is TGTGCCAGCAGTTTCGAGGTCAATGAGCAGTTCTTC. This translates into CASSFEVNEQFF.

This sequence joins TRBV12-3 or TRBV12-4 and TRBJ1-5, with 7 bases aligning to TRBD1. Trimming removed 5 bases from V and 7 bases from J; junction bases left unmatched: 5. The CDR3 is made up of 13 amino acids. In DNA, the CDR3 is TGTGCCAGCAGTCTCGGGACAGACCAGCCCCAGCATTTT. Its protein is CASSLGTDQPQHF.

The chain combines TRBV2 with TRBJ1-1; D is possibly TRBD1 (5 bases). The CDR3 has 13 residues. Trimming stripped 8 bases from V and 2 bases from J, with 12 bases between. Germline lookup yields CDR1 SNHLY and CDR2 FYNNEI. CDR3 region: CASQRGYNTEAFF. The CDR3, as DNA: TGTGCCAGCCAGAGGGGATACAACACTGAAGCTTTCTTT.

The chain combines TRBV3-1 (or the pseudogene TRBV3-2) with TRBJ1-6; D is undetermined. The germline gives CDR1 LGHDT, CDR2 YNNKEL (reference sequence). The CDR3 sequence is 11 residues long. Trimming took 1 base from V and 9 from J, leaving 1 base between them. CDR3 region: CASSQGSPLHF. CDR3 bases: TGTGCCAGCAGCCAAGGTTCACCCCTCCACTTT.

This chain links TRBV19 with TRBJ1-1; no definite D call. CDR1 LNHDA and CDR2 SQIVND come from the germline V gene (reference sequence). Trimming shortened V by 6 bases and J by 1 base, and 12 bases separated the two germline ends. The length of the CDR3 is 14 residues. CDR3 residues: CASRTPGANTEAFF. CDR3 sequence (DNA): TGTGCCAGTAGAACCCCCGGCGCGAACACTGAAGCTTTCTTT.

Only a few counts were recorded for this clone. This chain joins TRBV30 and TRBJ2-3; 7 bases line up with TRBD2. CDR1 GTSNPN and CDR2 SVGIG come from the germline V gene (reference sequence). V lost 3 bases to trimming and J lost 8 bases; unmatched junction nucleotides: 8. The CDR3 length is 13 residues. The CDR3 reads CAWRSSGGGTQYF. CDR3 in DNA: TGTGCCTGGAGGTCCTCGGGAGGCGGTACGCAGTATTTT.

The chain carries TRBV6-5 and TRBJ2-3; 7 positions agree with TRBD1. V gave up 2 bases and J gave up 0 bases; unmatched junction bases: 5. CDR1 MNHEY and CDR2 SVGAGI come from the germline V gene. CDR3 size: 16 residues. In DNA form, the CDR3 reads TGTGCCAGCAGTTACGGGACAGCGAGTAGCACAGATACGCAGTATTTT. Residues: CASSYGTASSTDTQYF.

The gene calls are TRBV28 and TRBJ2-2; D is possibly TRBD2 (5 bases). Germline V gene data show CDR1 as MDHEN and CDR2 as SYDVKM. The CDR3 sequence is 14 residues long. V dropped 1 base and J dropped 7 bases, with 10 bases sitting between them. The CDR3 bases are TGTGCCAGCAGTTTATTACGGGGTGGCGGGGAGCTGTTTTTT. Its translation: CASSLLRGGGELFF. Filled out from reference TRBV28 and TRBJ2-2, the complete variable domain reads DVKVTQSSRYLVKRTGEKVFLECVQDMDHENMFWYRQDPGLGLRLIYFSYDVKMKEKGDIPEGYSVSREKKERFSLILESASTNQTSMYLCASSLLRGGGELFFGEGSRLTVL.

This clone was seen only a few times. The rearrangement uses TRBV7-9 and TRBJ1-6; no clear D. CDR3 length equals 12 residues. The V and J ends lost 5 bases and 6 bases respectively, with 5 bases between them. Germline V gives CDR1 SEHNR, CDR2 FQNEAQ (reference sequence). The CDR3 sequence: CASSVGNSPLHF. In DNA form, the CDR3 reads TGTGCCAGCAGCGTAGGTAATTCACCCCTCCACTTT.

The rearrangement links TRBV6-4 to TRBJ2-1; TRBD2 matches 13 bases. This CDR3 comprises 16 residues. The germline CDR1 and CDR2 sequences are MRHNA and SNTAGT. J lost 7 bases, V lost 4 bases, and 7 bases had no gene match. CDR3: CASSAQGGLAGNEQFF. CDR3 nucleotide sequence: TGTGCCAGCAGTGCACAGGGGGGACTAGCGGGAAATGAGCAGTTCTTC.

This clone was seen just once. This chain links TRBV19 with TRBJ1-1; 10 bases map to TRBD1. The CDR3 extends over 16 amino acids. V lost 7 bases, J lost 0 bases, and 8 bases stayed unmatched. The V gene's germline CDR1 is LNHDA and CDR2 SQIVND (reference sequence). This CDR3 is CASTLRQGALNTEAFF. CDR3 nucleotide sequence: TGTGCCAGTACCCTTCGACAGGGGGCGCTGAACACTGAAGCTTTCTTT.

This chain links TRBV5-6 with TRBJ2-2; 7 bases align to TRBD1. The CDR3 sequence is 13 residues long. CDR1 is SGHDT, CDR2 YYEEEE, per germline. The trim removed 5 bases at V and 7 bases at J, leaving 5 bases unmatched. This CDR3 reads CASSPTGVGELFF. CDR3 sequence (DNA): TGTGCCAGCAGTCCCACAGGGGTCGGGGAGCTGTTTTTT.

J is TRBJ2-1 and V is TRBV24-1, with D perhaps TRBD1 or TRBD2 (5 bases each). The CDR3 has 16 amino acids. Trimming stripped 0 bases from V and 0 bases from J, with 8 bases between. Germline V gene data show CDR1 as KGHDR and CDR2 as SFDVKD. In nucleotides, the CDR3 is TGTGCCACCAGTGATTTGAAGGGGAGCTCCTACAATGAGCAGTTCTTC. This codes for CATSDLKGSSYNEQFF.

This chain links TRBV4-1 with TRBJ2-7, with no clear D. This CDR3 contains 15 residues. Germline CDR1 reads MGHRA; CDR2 reads YSYEKL. V was pared by 0 bases and J by 6 bases, with 15 bases between. Here the CDR3 DNA reads TGCGCCAGCAGCCAAGACCTGGGTGACTCTCGCGAGCAGTACTTC. Translation gives CASSQDLGDSREQYF.

The chain employs TRBV14 and TRBJ2-2; maybe TRBD1 (5 bases). V was cut by 3 bases and J by 2 bases, with 19 bases left in between. The V gene's germline CDR1 is SGHDN and CDR2 FVKESK. The CDR3 spans 18 residues. CDR3 in amino acids: CASSHSLSGLRNTGELFF. The CDR3 region has the DNA TGTGCCAGCAGCCACTCCCTATCAGGGTTGAGAAACACCGGGGAGCTGTTTTTT.

This clone has a handful of counts. This chain connects TRBV9 to TRBJ1-1; D gene ambiguous. The CDR3 sequence is 15 residues long. V lost 3 bases, J lost 7 bases, and 19 bases lay in between. Germline CDR1 and CDR2: SGDLS and YYNGEE. The CDR3 spells CASSAAGATVGEAFF. Written as DNA, the CDR3 is TGTGCCAGCAGCGCAGCAGGCGCGACGGTCGGTGAAGCTTTCTTT.